These T cell receptor beta chains were read from a single sample in a study of T cell repertoires in cytomegalovirus infection. TCRdb called the reads again in MiXCR, with one record for every CDR3 protein. The sample shows around 70,000 distinct CDR3 sequences, just under 4% of them seen only once. Sequences were obtained from PBMCs. These receptor sequences come from a human donor in good health (CMV status not recorded). Some clones in this sample may be carry-over from other donors' samples. Both conserved end residues are part of each CDR3. A D gene is named only where the DNA matches it firmly.

V	length	J	D	CDR3
TRBV11-2	18	TRBJ2-3	TRBD2	CASSSYYWTSGDTDTQYF
TRBV9	17	TRBJ2-3	TRBD2	CASSVPLGLAETDTQYF
TRBV7-2	15	TRBJ2-4	NA	CASGQLEKAKNIQYF
TRBV11-2	15	TRBJ2-1	NA	CASSLVKGSYNEQFF
TRBV28	15	TRBJ1-5	NA	CASSLRQGGNQPQHF
TRBV28	17	TRBJ1-1	TRBD1	CASTSPGQGFGNTEAFF
TRBV7-6	15	TRBJ2-3	NA	CASSLGVAVTDTQYF
TRBV2	13	TRBJ1-5	NA	CASNGGFNQPQHF
TRBV7-2	16	TRBJ2-1	NA	CASSLMVRRADNEQFF
TRBV15	12	TRBJ1-5	NA	CATSRAGQPQHF
TRBV24-1	14	TRBJ2-5	TRBD1	CATSESGGEETQYF
TRBV7-2	15	TRBJ2-1	NA	CASSLGFSQGNEQFF
TRBV11-2	11	TRBJ1-2	NA	CASSENYGYTF
TRBV7-2	13	TRBJ2-7	NA	CASSPGGVREQYF
TRBV7-9	16	TRBJ2-3	TRBD1	CAVRPNRGRGTDTQYF
TRBV7-6	14	TRBJ1-2	NA	CASSLVEGEGGYTF
TRBV7-2	14	TRBJ1-5	NA	CASSEQRGNQPQHF
TRBV7-2	15	TRBJ2-3	TRBD2	CASTSIGLAGSAAYF
TRBV7-2	15	TRBJ1-5	TRBD1	CASSRGQGSNQPQHF
TRBV7-9	14	TRBJ2-1	TRBD1	CASSFDRGHNEQFF
TRBV7-3	18	TRBJ2-1	TRBD2	CASSLRSGGPWPGGEQFF
TRBV7-3	15	TRBJ2-2	TRBD1	CASSQDRGSTGELFF
TRBV4-2	15	TRBJ2-7	TRBD1	CASSQQRTGSYEQYF
TRBV7-2	13	TRBJ2-5	TRBD1	CASSSGQGETQYF